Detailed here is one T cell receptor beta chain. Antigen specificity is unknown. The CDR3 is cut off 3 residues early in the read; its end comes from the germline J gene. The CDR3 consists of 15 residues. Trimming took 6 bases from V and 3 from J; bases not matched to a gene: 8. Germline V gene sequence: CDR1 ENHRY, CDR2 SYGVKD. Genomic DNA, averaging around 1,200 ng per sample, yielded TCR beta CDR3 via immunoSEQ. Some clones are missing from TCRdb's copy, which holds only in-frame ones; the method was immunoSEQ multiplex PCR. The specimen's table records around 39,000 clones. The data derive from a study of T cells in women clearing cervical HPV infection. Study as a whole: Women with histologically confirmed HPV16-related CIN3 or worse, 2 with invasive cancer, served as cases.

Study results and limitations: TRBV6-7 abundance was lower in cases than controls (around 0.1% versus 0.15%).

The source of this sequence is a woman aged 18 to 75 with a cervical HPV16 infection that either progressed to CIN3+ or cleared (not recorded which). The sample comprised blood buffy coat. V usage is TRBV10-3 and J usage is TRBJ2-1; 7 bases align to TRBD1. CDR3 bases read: TGTGCCATCAGCGAGGGACAGCTGGACTACAATGAG. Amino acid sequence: CAISEGQLDYNE. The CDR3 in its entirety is CAISEGQLDYNEQFF.